This entry features one T cell receptor (beta chain) sequence. Its specific antigen is unknown. Per-nucleotide qualities are absent, and no much larger clonotype sits a single base away. Library method: the immunoSEQ multiplex PCR assay. High-throughput TCR-beta CDR3 sequencing of genomic DNA from most patients was performed by Adaptive Biotechnologies. The source study handled its data this way. Adaptive's ImmunoSEQ software was the source of the TCR sequencing data for 18 patients, while three other patients were processed with MiXCR and VDJtools. Because the origin of CDR3 nucleotide sequences shared between donor and recipient could not be assigned, those sequences were removed. Alloreactive clones required at least 2-fold expansion over unstimulated cells and minimum CFSE-low frequency of 0.002% (template counts) or 0.001% (read counts). Clones were considered mappable if detected in sequenced pre-transplant spleen, lymph node, or MLR CFSE-low populations of the donor or recipient. Cumulative frequency of alloreactive clones was calculated as a percentage of all sequences weighted by copy number. TCRdb stores this immuneACCESS table with in-frame sequences only. Part of the clones is absent; in the studies checked, under half of the shortfall reflects unresolved V genes, and no reason is known for the rest. The DNA gave D and trimming, while V, J and clone size come from that table. The sample table contains tens of thousands of clones; only one count was recorded for roughly nine tenths of them. The top ten constitute about 1.6% of the sample.

Dithiothreitol, EDTA incubations and collagenase D digestion were used to isolate intraepithelial and lamina propria lymphocytes from graft specimens. Serial intestinal graft biopsy specimens collected up to 600 days after transplant underwent bulk TCR-beta sequencing. This entry belongs to a study of graft-versus-host responses after intestinal transplantation (dated by TCRdb to the early 2020s). With respect to the entire study: The transplants that recipients got were multivisceral, liver-intestinal, or isolated intestinal. Anti-thymocyte globulin induction was given to all recipients, followed by maintenance tacrolimus and steroids for 2 to 4 years. Graft-versus-host and host-versus-graft alloreactive T cell clones were tracked in the graft, circulation and bone marrow after intestinal transplantation using bulk TCR-beta CDR3 sequencing. Alloreactive clones were identified by sequencing pre-transplant mixed lymphocyte reaction products and comparing these products with unstimulated pre-transplant donor and recipient T cells. A cohort of around 25 intestinal transplant recipients, including one retransplant, was enrolled, and a few patients lacking pretransplant specimens were excluded. Donor T cell macrochimerism was defined as a peak of at least 4% donor T cells among recipient peripheral blood mononuclear cells. Rather than going through the commercial service, samples from three later patients were sequenced in-house on an Illumina MiSeq and processed with MiXCR.

The paper's findings and limits, for the study overall: Patients with donor T cell macrochimerism had high GvH to HvG T cell clonal ratios in their allografts. The conclusions were limited by the relatively low number and heterogeneity of the intestinal transplant patients. GvH clones were detected in recipient bone marrow, and some appeared earlier in ileal mucosa or blood, consistent with an intestinal mucosal origin. Peak levels of circulating GvH clones were associated with declines in HvG clones early after transplant.

The CDR3 starts with the cysteine, ends with the phenylalanine, and has 17 residues. The DNA shown is the 51-base CDR3, in frame from base 1. Via the germline V gene, CDR1 is MDHEN and CDR2 SYDVKM. Ends trimmed: V by 5 bases, J by 7 bases; bases unmatched to a gene: 16. The receptor was derived from a human patient who received an intestinal transplant, so some T cells may come from the graft donor. Sequenced here: ileum tissue, sampled approximately 56 weeks after transplant. Recombination connected TRBV28 to TRBJ1-3; 8 bases in the middle match TRBD1. The DNA sequence follows: TGTGCCAGCAGTCAACCCGACAGGGGCTGGGAGGGCAACACCATATATTTT. The resulting protein is CASSQPDRGWEGNTIYF.